The entry that follows covers one T cell receptor (beta chain) sequence. Its antigen is unidentified. The study sequenced TCR beta in blood CD8+ and CD4+ T cells. The study used treatment-naive patients who had stable or active relapsing-remitting disease as multiple sclerosis controls. This specimen belongs to a study of CD8 T cells in Susac syndrome. The CDR3 runs 15 residues. Germline CDR1 is LGHDT and CDR2 is YNNKEL (reference sequence). V was trimmed by 1 base and J by 6 bases, leaving 13 bases between them. The RNA input was about 0.5 to 1 ug, and it was reverse transcribed with random hexamers. Coverage of TCR beta CDR3 amplification by immunoSEQ multiplex PCR extended to 54 Vbeta and 13 Jbeta. TCRdb analysed the immunoSEQ multiplex PCR reads with MiXCR anew, one entry per CDR3 protein. Found here are approximately 150,000 distinct CDR3 sequences, 90% to 95% of them singletons; the top ten hold around 0.12%.

Study outcomes and limitations: It was acknowledged by the study that relatively few individuals were included in its TCR sequencing and HLA analysis.

The sample was CD4+ T cells from PBMCs. The TCR sequence derives from a human donor with multiple sclerosis. The V call is TRBV3-1, the J call TRBJ2-4; D may be TRBD1 or TRBD2 (5 bases each). CDR3 sequence: CASSQARGVLNIQYF. The DNA of the CDR3 is TGTGCCAGCAGCCAAGCTAGGGGAGTTTTAAACATTCAGTACTTC. Filled out from reference TRBV3-1 and TRBJ2-4, the complete variable domain reads DTAVSQTPKYLVTQMGNDKSIKCEQNLGHDTMYWYKQDSKKFLKIMFSYNNKELIINETVPNRFSPKSPDKAHLNLHINSLELGDSAVYFCASSQARGVLNIQYFGAGTRLSVL.